What follows is one T cell receptor beta chain and its context. This clone came up a few times. Its binding antigen is unknown. Base qualities were left out, and no much larger clone turns up one base away. The treatment or condition label for this specimen denotes: oral pan-JAK inhibitor, 5-10 mg twice daily. Peripheral blood and lesional scalp punch biopsies were obtained from patients with alopecia areata. PBMCs were separated by density centrifugation and stained for CD3, CD4 and CD8, after which CD4+ and CD8+ T cells were sorted on a FACSAria. The library was made by the immunoSEQ multiplex PCR assay. RNA was extracted from all samples and reverse transcribed into cDNA, which served as template for TCR sequencing. SuperScript III was used to make first-strand cDNA, primed with a 2:1 mix of oligo-dT and random hexamers. A synthetic immune receptor repertoire was used to assess amplification bias, and residual bias was removed computationally. The paper's data handling went like this. After raw reads were preprocessed to remove errors, the CDR3 was defined following IMGT conventions as running from the conserved cysteine to phenylalanine. Clonality was computed as 1 minus the Shannon entropy, with the entropy normalized by log2 of the number of productive unique TCRs. Whether each scalp clone was CD4 or CD8 was inferred by checking scalp TCRbeta sequences against the CD4 and CD8 repertoires from sorted blood. Imported from immuneACCESS, the table was reduced by TCRdb to in-frame sequences with V and J called. These copies leave out some clones; in studies compared against another copy, an unresolved V gene accounts for under half, and the cause of the remainder is not known. For V, J and clone size, that table is used; D and trimming come from the DNA. Counted in this sample were more than 200,000 clones; over 40% of them appeared once. The top ten constitute approximately 2.9% of the sample.

The CDR3 goes from the cysteine to the phenylalanine over 14 residues. Of the read, only the CDR3 DNA is kept; its 42 bases are in frame from base 1. The germline V gene gives CDR1 as SQVTM and CDR2 as ANQGSEA. V and J are trimmed by 3 bases and 0 bases, and the gene matches miss 3 bases of the junction. These data belong to a study of CD8+ T cells in alopecia areata (dated 2018 in TCRdb). About the full investigation: The treated patients took part in an open-label pilot trial in which moderate-to-severe alopecia areata was treated with oral tofacitinib at 5 to 10 mg twice daily. Amplification of TCRbeta CDR3 regions was done by immunoSEQ multiplex PCR using 35 Vbeta forward primers and 13 Jbeta reverse primers. The SALT score, which quantifies the percentage of affected scalp surface area, was used to measure disease severity in treated patients. In humans, TCRbeta sequencing was performed on scalp tissue and on sorted CD4+ and CD8+ peripheral blood T cells from healthy controls and from patients with patchy or totalis/universalis alopecia areata. RNA was extracted with the PAXgene miRNA kit for fixed scalp, the miRNeasy kit for PBMCs, and the RNeasy kit for mouse skin. The study used high-throughput TCRbeta sequencing to examine T cell clonal expansion in alopecia areata, in both the C3H/HeJ mouse model and human patients. Tofacitinib was given for 6 to 18 months, followed by 6 months of follow-up off drug to assess delayed response and recurrence. Tofacitinib-treated patients had biopsies at baseline and at 4 and 24 weeks of treatment, with a later scalp biopsy in several patients. Scalp clonality was compared across normal scalp (n=4), patchy alopecia areata scalp (n=8), and alopecia totalis/universalis scalp (n=8). What the work shows at the level of the full study, not this receptor alone: Shared TCR sequences between patients were less evident than in mice, which may be partly attributable to HLA diversity in the patient population. Many expanded lesional clones were found to persist in scalp and blood during tofacitinib treatment, and relapse after treatment cessation may be partly explained by this persistence. Higher clonality and more expanded CD8+ clones were observed in lesional scalp than in normal scalp, particularly in alopecia totalis/universalis, a finding suggestive of antigenic drive. Scalp clonality and the number of expanded CD8+ clones among the top 100 scalp clones were significantly decreased by tofacitinib. Because the treated cohort was small and included a single nonresponder, larger studies are needed to assess links between baseline CD8+ expansion and response. Resident alphabeta T cells in normal human skin are also sequenced, complicating scalp TCR repertoire analysis, unlike mouse skin dominated by gammadelta T cells.

The origin of this receptor is a human donor with alopecia areata. The sequencing used CD4+ T cells sorted from blood, collected at approximately week 36, from a patient treated with tofacitinib. The chain is assembled from TRBV29-1 and TRBJ2-7, and 9 junction bases match TRBD2. CDR3 sequence: CSVDRLAASYEQYF. The DNA reads as follows: TGCAGCGTTGATAGACTAGCGGCCTCCTACGAGCAGTACTTC.